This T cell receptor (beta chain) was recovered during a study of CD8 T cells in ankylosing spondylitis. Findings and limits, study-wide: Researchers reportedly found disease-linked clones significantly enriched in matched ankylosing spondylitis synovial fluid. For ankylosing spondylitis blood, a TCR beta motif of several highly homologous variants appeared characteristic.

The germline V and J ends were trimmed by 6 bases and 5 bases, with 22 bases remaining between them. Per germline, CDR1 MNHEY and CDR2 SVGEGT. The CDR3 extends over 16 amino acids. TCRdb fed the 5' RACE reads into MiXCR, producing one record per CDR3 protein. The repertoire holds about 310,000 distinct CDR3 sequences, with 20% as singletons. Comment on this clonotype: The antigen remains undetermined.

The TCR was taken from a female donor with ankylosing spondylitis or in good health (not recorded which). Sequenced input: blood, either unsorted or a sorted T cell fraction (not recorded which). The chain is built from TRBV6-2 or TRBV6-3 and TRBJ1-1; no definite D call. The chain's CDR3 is CASRQPPGRSGTEAFF. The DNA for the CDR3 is TGTGCCAGCAGGCAACCCCCCGGGCGGTCGGGAACTGAAGCTTTCTTT.